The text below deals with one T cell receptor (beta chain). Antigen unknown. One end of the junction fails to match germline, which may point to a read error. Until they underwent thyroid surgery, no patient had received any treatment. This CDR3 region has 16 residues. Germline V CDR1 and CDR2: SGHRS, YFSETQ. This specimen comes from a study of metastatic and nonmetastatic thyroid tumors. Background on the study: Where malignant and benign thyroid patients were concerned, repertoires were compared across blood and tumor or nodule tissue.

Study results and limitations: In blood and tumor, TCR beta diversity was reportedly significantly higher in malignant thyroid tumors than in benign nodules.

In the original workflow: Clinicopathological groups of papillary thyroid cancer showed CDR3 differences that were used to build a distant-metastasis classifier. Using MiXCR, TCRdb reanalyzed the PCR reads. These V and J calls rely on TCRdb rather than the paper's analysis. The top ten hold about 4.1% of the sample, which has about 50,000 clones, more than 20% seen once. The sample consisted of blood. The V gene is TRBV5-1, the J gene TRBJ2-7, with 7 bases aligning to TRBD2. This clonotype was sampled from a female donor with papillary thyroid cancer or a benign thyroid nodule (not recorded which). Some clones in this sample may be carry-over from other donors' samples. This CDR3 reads CSSSFRLGEGSYEQYF. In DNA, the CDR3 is TGCTCCAGCAGCTTCCGACTGGGGGAGGGTTCCTACGAGCAGTACTTC.